Here is one TCR beta chain with its context. Its ends do not fully match the called genes, so a read error is possible. Used for diagnoses were clinical symptoms, serum thyroxine and TRAb, thyroid ultrasound and orbital computed tomography. CDR1 and CDR2 (germline): SGHTA, FQGNSA. The CDR3 contains 16 residues. The record originates from a study of T cells in Graves' hyperthyroidism and ophthalmopathy. TCR beta CDR3 regions were amplified from RNA. During a first-round RT-PCR of the TCR CDR3, the HTBI primer set was used. TCRdb recomputed calls from the multiplex PCR reads with MiXCR, one row per CDR3 protein. The sample comprises about 560,000 distinct CDR3 sequences, approximately 16% of which are singletons, and approximately 20% rests with the top ten.

The sequenced sample consisted of blood. The chain employs TRBV7-2 and TRBJ1-2, with D perhaps TRBD1 (5 bases). The clonotype was recovered from a woman under 30 with Graves' hyperthyroidism. In DNA, the CDR3 is TGCGCCAGCAGCCTTATCCCCCGACAGACCCGCTTTGGCTACACCTTC. Its translation is CASSLIPRQTRFGYTF.